This paragraph reports one T cell receptor beta chain. Its antigen is unknown. A much larger clone sits a single nucleotide away, making a read error possible. Systemically healthy Caucasian individuals from Russia, over 30 in total and aged about 6 to 100 years, were included as donors. Each donor gave 9.5 to 10 milliliters of peripheral blood, drawn into EDTA-treated Vacutainer tubes. Ficoll-Paque density-gradient centrifugation was used to isolate PBMCs, with at least 6.5 million obtained per sample. Total RNA was extracted from PBMCs with Trizol reagent, with at least 5.5 micrograms obtained per sample. For every donor, flow cytometry on a PBMC aliquot measured the percentage of naive CD45RAhigh/CD27high T cells. This record comes from a study of blood T cells in healthy people across ages (dated by TCRdb to the mid-2010s). With respect to the entire study: Template switching captured roughly one uniquely barcoded TCR beta cDNA molecule per two T cells in model experiments. Age-related changes in TCR beta repertoire diversity were measured in the study by deep sequencing normalized with unique cDNA molecular identifiers. Four age groups were formed from the donors: young (average roughly 15 years), middle-aged (approximately 40), aged (roughly 59) and long-lived (roughly 88). For two donors (one aged 18 to 30 and one aged 80 or older), the study analyzed two additional independent replicas of 1 million unique cDNA reads from the same blood draw. Study-wide conclusions, independent of this receptor: Because profiling used bulk unsorted PBMCs, naive and antigen-experienced compartments could not be compared conclusively. The percentage of naive T cells measured by flow cytometry correlated strongly with observed TCR beta diversity. Observed TCR beta diversity per million T cells fell roughly linearly with age, and a significant reduction was already apparent by age around 36. The long-lived group showed more naive CD4+ T cells, fewer expanded clones and increased TCR diversity than the aged group, suggesting age selection. Donor CMV infection status was unknown, potentially confounding age-related changes in expanded clonotypes. Estimates of total diversity from one million sequenced T cells were regarded as lower bounds and underestimates.

Library construction relied on 5' RACE. The reads were generated on an Illumina HiSeq 2500. The second PCR ran for roughly 7 to 11 cycles and used a J-beta primer mix along with a sample-barcoded 5' primer. A template-switch 5' adaptor carrying 12 random nucleotides introduced a unique molecular identifier onto each TCR beta cDNA molecule. At least 3 million CDR3-containing paired-end reads were obtained from each sample. The Mint cDNA synthesis kit, primed by a TRBC-specific oligonucleotide, was used to synthesize first-strand cDNA from all RNA. Following uracil-DNA glycosylase treatment, a first 18-cycle PCR with universal primers M1SS and BC2_uni_R was performed on all cDNA. Per the original workflow: For normalization, 1 million high-quality reads were randomly selected from each sample, with every read carrying a distinct molecular identifier. Reads sharing molecular identifiers were discarded rather than binned into consensus sequences. MiTCR, with a Q25 quality threshold and the strictest error-elimination algorithm, was used for CDR3 identification, clonotype clustering and error correction. Lower-bound total TCR beta diversity was estimated with a nonparametric unseen species model using Euler transformation. Using fastp trimming at Q25 and MiXCR clonotype assembly, TCRdb reanalyzed the public sequencing data and kept in-frame beta chains. A single entry per CDR3 protein holds the most common genes and DNA from its merged rows. Clone size and V and J calls follow TCRdb, not the original study. The sample table holds more than 900,000 distinct CDR3 sequences, of which 25% to 35% were seen once. Around 9.6% of the sample belongs to the ten largest clones.

Looking up the germline V gene yields CDR1 SGHRS and CDR2 YFSETQ. The CDR3 sequence holds 15 residues, the cysteine and phenylalanine included. The entry retains the CDR3 DNA only, 45 bases that are in frame from base 1. Separately, the same data were catalogued under a study of T cells of mothers and their children. The second paper further reports: The donors were nine systemically healthy Caucasian individuals, made up of three mothers and their six children. cDNA synthesis consumed the entire amount of extracted RNA, loaded at roughly 1.5 ug RNA in each 15 ul reaction. In the second PCR, the M1S primer introduced both the sample barcodes and 2-4 random nucleotides. Each mother yielded over 8.5 million TCR beta CDR3 reads and each child a few million reads. Thymic selection similarly shapes TCR recombination output in related and unrelated pairs, with minor effect from inherited differences. Normalized repertoire overlap was always slightly but never significantly higher in related than unrelated mother-child pairs. No persistent microchimeric T cell clones were detected, at a sensitivity of approximately 90 clones per million clonotypes. Deep NGS was used in the study to compare the TCR beta repertoires of mothers and children and to look for features that separate related mother-child pairs from unrelated individuals. Mothers averaged approximately 41 +/- 4 years of age and children averaged 11 +/- 4 years. After adapter ligation with NEBNext reagents, the libraries were sequenced on Illumina HiSeq 2000 with 100+100 nt paired-end reads. To prevent cross-contamination, the mother and child libraries were prepared one month apart and sequenced in separate runs. For each donor, between roughly 450,000 and 2,200,000 distinct TCR beta clonotypes were identified. Naive TCR beta clonotypes were estimated from low-frequency clonotypes matched to each donor's FACS-determined naive share, without sorting.

The chain joins TRBV5-1 to TRBJ2-7; 6 matching bases give a weak D call of TRBD2. The source is a woman aged 40 to 55 in good health. The sequenced material came from blood. The nucleotide sequence is given as TGCGCCAGCAGCTTGGAGGCAGGGAGGTCCTACGAGCAGCACTTC. It specifies CASSLEAGRSYEQHF.